This section outlines one T cell receptor beta chain sequence together with its context. Antigen: not known. This specimen comes from a study of OX40 agonist ivuxolimab in advanced cancers. Study-wide context: Ivuxolimab, an agonist antibody against OX40 (CD134), was given to patients. The mean age was roughly 60 years, ranging from 23 to 79, with over 70% of participants male. Points from the study as a whole: Clonal expansion by week 6 occurred in CD4+ and CD8+ blood T cells (at 0.1 to 3.0 mg/kg).

Enrollment shut out patients with autoimmune disease history or systemic immunosuppression. Germline lookup yields CDR1 MNHEY and CDR2 SVGAGI. The CDR3 covers 14 residues. V shed 2 bases and J shed 8 bases, with 12 bases lying between them. Sequenced by immunoSEQ multiplex PCR; TCRdb stores in-frame clones only, minus some. The repertoire consists of roughly 53,000 clones, with about nine tenths occurring once and the leading ten covering 40% to 65%. The receptor's source is an adult with an advanced solid tumor such as melanoma, head and neck, liver or kidney cancer. The sample in question was CD4+ or CD8+ T cells sorted from blood, obtained in a trial of the OX40 agonist ivuxolimab. This chain connects TRBV6-5 to TRBJ1-4; tentative D call: TRBD1 (5 bases). This chain's CDR3 is CASSYRGGREKLFF. CDR3 nucleotide sequence: TGTGCCAGCAGTTACAGGGGAGGAAGAGAAAAACTGTTTTTT.